This TCR beta chain was captured by sequencing in a study of blood T cell repertoires in COVID-19 (dated by TCRdb to the early 2020s). Regarding the study in general: Samples from collaborators originated in the United States, Italy and Spain and spanned both the acute and convalescent phases of COVID-19. The repertoires were made available in a free public database intended to serve as a resource for research on the immune response to SARS-CoV-2. The sample metadata nearly always contained a de-identified subject ID, COVID-19 status, age in years and sex. The samples were drawn from two sources: the first 160 participants of the ongoing ImmuneRACE study, and 950 to 1,500 subjects contributed by 6 global collaborators. The prospective study material was composed of cDNA or gDNA derived from T cells, B-cell-depleted T cells, or PBMCs. Deeply sampled blood TCRbeta repertoires from subjects exposed to, actively infected with, or recovered from COVID-19 were included in the dataset. HLA class I and class II types, where available, came from metadata supplied by the sample provider rather than from assay-based typing.

Enrolling through a virtual design, the prospective study's participants ranged in age from roughly 18 to 95 years and lived across more than 20 United States geographic areas. To assign participants to cohorts, the prospective study relied on clinical history that participants themselves reported in a screening survey and a study questionnaire. In the prospective study, whole blood, serum and a nasopharyngeal or oropharyngeal swab were collected from each participant by mobile phlebotomists. Participants in the prospective study had the option to provide additional blood draws and questionnaires over a roughly 2-month period. Before DNA extraction, blood samples from the prospective study were shipped at room temperature or frozen. Beyond this particular receptor, the publication reports: The quantity of clinical and demographic metadata differed by source and by participant and was supplied without curation.

The immunoSEQ Assay, a bias-controlled multiplex PCR, was used to amplify TCRbeta CDR3 regions from genomic DNA. The published analysis was carried out like this. The number of nucleated cells in each sample was estimated by amplification of reference gene primers within the assay. Sequence reads were collapsed and filtered to measure the absolute abundance of every unique TCRbeta CDR3 rearrangement. For each sample, productive Simpson clonality was calculated by taking the square root of Simpson's diversity index across productive rearrangements. The source is immuneACCESS, and TCRdb retained only in-frame sequences with V and J called. Part of the clones is not carried over; for the studies checked, unresolved V genes explain less than half of this, and the remainder is unexplained. The D gene and trimming were derived from the DNA, and the V and J assignments and clone size from that table. This sample is represented by 310,000 or so clones; 90% of them were singletons. The top ten clonotypes cover 1.7% of the sample.

In regard to this clone: The clone's antigen remains unknown. No qualities accompany the bases; no much larger clone lies one base away.

The CDR3 goes from the cysteine to the phenylalanine over 14 residues. Here the CDR3 DNA is all that survives: 42 bases in frame from base 1. The junction shows trimming of 6 bases on V and 6 bases on J, and the gene matches do not reach 12 bases of it. The germline V gene provides CDR1 SGHRS and CDR2 YFSETQ. This chain joins TRBV5-1 to TRBJ2-7, with TRBD2 matching 7 junction bases. The receptor was derived from a young woman with acute COVID-19. The material sequenced was PBMCs or T cells enriched from blood (not recorded which). The base sequence is TGCGCCAGCACACTAAGAGGGAGGGGCTCCGAGCAGTACTTC. Its protein reads: CASTLRGRGSEQYF.